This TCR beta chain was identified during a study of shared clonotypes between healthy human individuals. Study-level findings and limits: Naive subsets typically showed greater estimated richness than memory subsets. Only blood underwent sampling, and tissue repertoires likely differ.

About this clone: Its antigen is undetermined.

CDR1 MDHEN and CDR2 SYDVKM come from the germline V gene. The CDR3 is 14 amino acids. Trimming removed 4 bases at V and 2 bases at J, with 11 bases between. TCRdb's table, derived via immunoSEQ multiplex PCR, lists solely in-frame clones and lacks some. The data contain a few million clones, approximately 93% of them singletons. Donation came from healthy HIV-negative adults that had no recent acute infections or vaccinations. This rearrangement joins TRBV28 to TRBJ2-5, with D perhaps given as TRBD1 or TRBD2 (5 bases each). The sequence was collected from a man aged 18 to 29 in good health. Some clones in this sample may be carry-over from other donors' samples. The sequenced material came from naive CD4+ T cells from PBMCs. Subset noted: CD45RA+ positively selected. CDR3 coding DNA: TGTGCCAGCAGTTCCCGGGGCGGACAAGAGACCCAGTACTTC. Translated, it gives CASSSRGGQETQYF.